This T cell receptor (beta chain) was identified during a study of CD8+ T cells in alopecia areata. Sequencing used cDNA as its template, made by extracting RNA and reverse transcribing it. The method was immunoSEQ multiplex PCR; TCRdb's version includes in-frame clones alone and lacks a portion of them. The table lists around 270,000 clones, 58% of them singletons. Treatment meaning: oral pan-JAK inhibitor, 5-10 mg twice daily. Punch biopsies of lesional scalp, plus peripheral blood, were taken from alopecia areata patients. As concerns this clone: This sample includes further DNA sequences coding for the same CDR3.

This CDR3 is built from 12 residues. Per germline, CDR1 SGHRS and CDR2 YFSETQ. With 4 bases clipped from V and 3 bases from J, the junction kept 1 base outside the gene matches. The sequence came from a human donor with alopecia areata. The sample was CD4+ T cells sorted from blood, taken at week 24, from a patient treated with tofacitinib. The V gene is TRBV5-1, the J gene TRBJ2-7, with 7 bases lining up with TRBD1. The CDR3 DNA is TGCGCCAGCAGCCGGGACAGCTACGAGCAGTACTTC. It encodes CASSRDSYEQYF.